This T cell receptor (beta chain) came from a study of T cells in Graves' hyperthyroidism and ophthalmopathy. Overall study results and limits: Researchers report that a 13 V-J model separated ophthalmopathy from stable hyperthyroidism. Within blood appeared most thyroid clonotypes that had expanded above 0.001.

As regards this clonotype: Its target is not known.

Patients aged 18 to 65 had newly diagnosed hyperthyroidism of under 2 months' duration. Orbital computed tomography and thyroid ultrasound, together with serum TRAb and thyroxine and clinical symptoms, were used for diagnoses. Researchers amplified the TCR beta CDR3 regions from RNA transcripts. The HTBI set primed first-round TCR CDR3 RT-PCR. TCRdb re-analysed the multiplex PCR reads in MiXCR, keeping a single row per CDR3 protein. Of about 840,000 distinct CDR3 sequences listed, around 39% were seen once; the top ten hold more than 7%. CDR1 is SQVTM, CDR2 ANQGSEA, per germline. The V end was cut by 3 bases, the J end by 7 bases, with 13 bases between. The CDR3 consists of 13 residues.

The genes are TRBV29-1 and TRBJ2-1, with D unresolved. This TCR was recovered from a young man with Graves' hyperthyroidism. The source material was blood. The DNA for the CDR3 is TGCAGCGTTGACGAGGACCTGGGGAATGAGCAGTTCTTC. Protein: CSVDEDLGNEQFF.